These 8 T cell receptor beta chains were all obtained from the same sample, sequenced in a study of monozygotic twins with cystic fibrosis. Produced via immunoSEQ multiplex PCR; TCRdb's table is partial and in-frame only. This sample yields nearly 25,000 clones, of which under 95% are seen a single time; 0.29% belongs to the top ten. Sequences were obtained from blood. These receptors were obtained from a girl aged 2 to 9 with cystic fibrosis.

V and J are TRBV4-3 and TRBJ1-1; TRBD1 is a possible D gene (6 bases). Trimming cost V 0 bases and J 11 bases, with 13 bases left between them. The CDR3 totals 13 residues. From germline, CDR1 is LGHNA and CDR2 YSLEER. The CDR3 loop is CASSQDLGGKAFF. The CDR3 DNA follows: TGCGCCAGCAGCCAAGATCTAGGGGGGAAGGCTTTCTTT.

The chain is built from TRBV14 and TRBJ1-5, with D perhaps TRBD1 (6 bases). This CDR3 is 13 amino acids long. CDR1 SGHDN and CDR2 FVKESK come from the germline V gene. The V end was cut by 0 bases, the J end by 7 bases, with 7 bases between. CDR3 bases: TGTGCCAGCAGCCAAGACAGGGGCCAGCCCCAGCATTTT. It codes for CASSQDRGQPQHF.

This clone was counted a few times. The V gene is TRBV19, the J gene TRBJ1-2, with a possible D match to TRBD1 (6 bases). V was shortened by 3 bases and J by 2 bases, with 10 bases between the two germline ends. Germline CDR1 LNHDA, CDR2 SQIVND (reference sequence). This CDR3 contains 14 residues. Written as DNA, the CDR3 is TGTGCCAGTAGTATCAACAGGGCCAACTATGGCTACACCTTC. Translation gives CASSINRANYGYTF. The variable domain in full, completed from reference TRBV19 and TRBJ1-2, reads DGGITQSPKYLFRKEGQNVTLSCEQNLNHDAMYWYRQDPGQGLRLIYYSQIVNDFQKGDIAEGYSVSREKKESFPLTVTSAQKNPTAFYLCASSINRANYGYTFGSGTRLTVV.

V is TRBV15 and J is TRBJ1-4; no definite D call. There are 14 residues in the CDR3. Trimming shortened V by 0 bases and J by 7 bases, and 9 bases separated the two germline ends. Germline CDR1 and CDR2: LNHNV and YYDKDF (reference sequence). The CDR3 is CATSRETNGEKLFF. The CDR3 nucleotides read TGTGCCACCAGCAGAGAGACCAACGGTGAAAAACTGTTTTTT.

The rearrangement uses TRBV7-8 and TRBJ1-6, with a weak D call TRBD1 (6 bases). The germline V and J ends were trimmed by 5 bases and 8 bases, with 10 bases remaining between them. The CDR3 covers 13 residues. The germline CDR1 and CDR2 sequences are SGHVS and FQNEAQ. The CDR3 spells CASSERGDSPLHF. CDR3 DNA: TGTGCCAGCAGCGAAAGGGGGGATTCACCCCTCCACTTT.

The V gene is TRBV27, the J gene TRBJ1-1; 11 positions match TRBD1. CDR1 and CDR2 (germline): MNHEY, SMNVEV (reference sequence). V lost 5 bases and J lost 1; bases outside the gene matches: 6. This CDR3 is built from 16 residues. CDR3 residues: CASSQWTGGTNTEAFF. CDR3 DNA: TGTGCCAGCAGTCAGTGGACAGGGGGCACGAACACTGAAGCTTTCTTT.

The J gene is TRBJ2-2, the V gene TRBV19; D ambiguous. The CDR3 runs 15 residues. CDR1 is LNHDA and CDR2 is SQIVND in the germline V gene (reference sequence). V gave up 4 bases and J gave up 0 bases, with 9 bases separating them. This CDR3 is CASSNAFANTGELFF. The CDR3 DNA sequence: TGTGCCAGTAGTAACGCCTTCGCGAACACCGGGGAGCTGTTTTTT.

This sequence joins TRBV9 and TRBJ2-1; 11 bases are a match to TRBD2. Germline CDR1 and CDR2: SGDLS and YYNGEE. With 0 bases clipped from V and 8 bases from J, the junction kept 7 bases outside the gene matches. The CDR3 has 16 residues. CDR3 coding DNA: TGTGCCAGCAGCGTAGGCCCTAGCGGGGGGATGTATGAGCAGTTCTTC. It translates to CASSVGPSGGMYEQFF.